Listed below are T cell receptor beta chains from one sample, sequenced in a study of blood T cell repertoires in COVID-19. Repertoires were generated with immunoSEQ multiplex PCR, while TCRdb's copy carries only in-frame clones and drops some. This table holds approximately 98,000 clones, roughly four fifths found once. The sequenced material came from peripheral blood. Receptors originate from a woman in her 70s with acute or convalescent COVID-19. The CDR3 runs from the conserved cysteine through the conserved F or W. The order of the fields is V gene, J gene, clone size, D gene, CDR3 protein, CDR3 DNA. D genes are given only for firm matches. Part of the rows lack a size; the others show once, few, many or a class for expanded clones.

V: TRBV6-4; J: TRBJ1-6; size: NA; D: NA; CDR3: CASSNTGWGSPLHF; DNA: TGTGCCAGCAGCAACACAGGGTGGGGTTCACCCCTCCACTTT
V: TRBV9; J: TRBJ1-3; size: NA; D: NA; CDR3: CASSAGGSAEAGNTIYF; DNA: TGTGCCAGCAGCGCGGGAGGATCAGCCGAAGCTGGAAACACCATATATTTT
V: TRBV19; J: TRBJ1-1; size: NA; D: NA; CDR3: CASSISGYTEAFF; DNA: TGTGCCAGTAGTATAAGCGGATACACTGAAGCTTTCTTT
V: TRBV21-1; J: TRBJ2-2; size: NA; D: NA; CDR3: CASSPLGGWGTGELFF; DNA: TGTGCCAGCAGCCCCCTAGGAGGCTGGGGTACCGGGGAGCTGTTTTTT
V: TRBV7-3; J: TRBJ1-6; size: NA; D: TRBD1; CDR3: CASSPGQGGSPLHF; DNA: TGTGCCAGCAGCCCAGGACAGGGAGGTTCACCCCTCCACTTT
V: TRBV3-1/TRBV3-2; J: TRBJ2-7; size: NA; D: TRBD2; CDR3: CASSQDRYSGSLYEQYF; DNA: TGTGCCAGCAGCCAAGATCGGTATAGCGGGAGTTTGTACGAGCAGTACTTC
V: TRBV29-1; J: TRBJ1-1; size: NA; D: TRBD1; CDR3: CSVGTGVAEAFF; DNA: TGCAGCGTCGGGACAGGGGTGGCTGAAGCTTTCTTT
V: TRBV18; J: TRBJ2-5; size: NA; D: NA; CDR3: CASSRAETQYF; DNA: TGTGCCAGCTCGCGGGCAGAGACCCAGTACTTC
V: TRBV5-1; J: TRBJ1-3; size: NA; D: NA; CDR3: CASSRIGGENTIYF; DNA: TGCGCCAGCAGCCGCATAGGAGGGGAAAACACCATATATTTT
V: TRBV6-5; J: TRBJ1-3; size: NA; D: NA; CDR3: CASSYGAASSGNTIYF; DNA: TGTGCCAGCAGTTACGGGGCAGCGAGCTCTGGAAACACCATATATTTT
V: TRBV10-3; J: TRBJ1-2; size: NA; D: NA; CDR3: CAIALEGYGYTF; DNA: TGTGCCATCGCGCTAGAGGGCTATGGCTACACCTTC
V: TRBV14; J: TRBJ2-7; size: NA; D: TRBD2; CDR3: CASSQGSSGSYEQYF; DNA: TGTGCCAGCAGCCAAGGTTCTAGCGGATCCTACGAGCAGTACTTC
V: TRBV15; J: TRBJ2-1; size: NA; D: TRBD2; CDR3: CATSRGTSGASNEQFF; DNA: TGTGCCACCAGCAGAGGGACTAGCGGGGCCTCCAATGAGCAGTTCTTC
V: TRBV5-1; J: TRBJ2-7; size: once; D: TRBD2; CDR3: CASSSSGRAGRSYEQYF; DNA: TGCGCCAGCAGTTCTAGCGGGAGGGCCGGCCGCTCCTACGAGCAGTACTTC
V: TRBV5-1; J: TRBJ2-1; size: NA; D: TRBD1; CDR3: CASSFSPGQEQFF; DNA: TGCGCCAGCAGCTTTTCGCCGGGACAGGAGCAGTTCTTC
V: TRBV28; J: TRBJ1-5; size: once; D: TRBD1; CDR3: CASSLSGRGLGQPQHF; DNA: TGTGCCAGCAGTTTATCCGGCAGGGGGCTAGGTCAGCCCCAGCATTTT
V: TRBV27; J: TRBJ1-1; size: NA; D: NA; CDR3: CASSLSRQMNTEAFF; DNA: TGTGCCAGCAGTTTATCGCGCCAAATGAACACTGAAGCTTTCTTT
V: TRBV2; J: TRBJ1-4; size: NA; D: NA; CDR3: CASRASSGSANEKLFF; DNA: TGTGCCAGCAGGGCAAGCTCCGGGAGCGCCAATGAAAAACTGTTTTTT
V: TRBV5-6; J: TRBJ1-4; size: NA; D: NA; CDR3: CASSPLGGEKLFF; DNA: TGTGCCAGCAGCCCCCTCGGGGGTGAAAAACTGTTTTTT
V: TRBV9; J: TRBJ2-4; size: NA; D: NA; CDR3: CASSVVASDTIQYF; DNA: TGTGCCAGCAGCGTAGTCGCTAGCGATACGATTCAGTACTTC
V: TRBV4-2; J: TRBJ1-2; size: NA; D: NA; CDR3: CASSQEMDRNYGYTF; DNA: TGTGCCAGCAGCCAAGAAATGGACAGAAACTATGGCTACACCTTC
V: TRBV18; J: TRBJ2-7; size: NA; D: NA; CDR3: CASSPPTRHYEQYF; DNA: TGTGCCAGCTCACCACCGACCCGACACTACGAGCAGTACTTC
V: TRBV19; J: TRBJ1-2; size: NA; D: NA; CDR3: CASSIAGVRGYTF; DNA: TGTGCCAGTAGTATAGCGGGGGTCCGCGGCTACACCTTC
V: TRBV7-9; J: TRBJ1-3; size: NA; D: NA; CDR3: CAGGSSGNTIYF; DNA: TGTGCCGGTGGGAGCTCTGGAAACACCATATATTTT
V: TRBV6-2/TRBV6-3; J: TRBJ1-4; size: NA; D: NA; CDR3: CASSDALGSGEKLFF; DNA: TGTGCCAGCAGTGACGCATTGGGGAGTGGTGAAAAACTGTTTTTT